The rows below give T cell receptor beta chains drawn from one sample of a study of blood T cell repertoires in COVID-19. The method was immunoSEQ multiplex PCR; TCRdb's version includes in-frame clones alone and lacks a portion of them. This sample has approximately 400,000 clones, with roughly nine tenths found just once. The sequenced material came from peripheral blood. Receptors were obtained from a man aged 35-49 years with acute or convalescent COVID-19. Each CDR3 is given with its conserved first and last residue. D genes are given only for firm matches. Not every row has a clone size; where given, it reads once, few, many or a size class.

J,V,size,D,CDR3,DNA
TRBJ2-1,TRBV6-1,.,.,CASSEPSWHNEQFF,TGTGCCAGCAGTGAACCTAGTTGGCACAATGAGCAGTTCTTC
TRBJ1-5,TRBV3-1/TRBV3-2,.,.,CASSQWSGEQPQHF,TGTGCCAGCAGCCAATGGTCAGGGGAACAGCCCCAGCATTTT
TRBJ2-7,TRBV27,.,.,CASSLLRATSYEQYF,TGTGCCAGCAGTTTACTGCGGGCGACCTCCTACGAGCAGTACTTC
TRBJ2-3,TRBV29-1,.,TRBD2,CSVVRGGRSTDTQYF,TGCAGCGTTGTTAGGGGAGGGCGGAGCACAGATACGCAGTATTTT
TRBJ2-7,TRBV6-2/TRBV6-3,.,.,CASSYTQGKSYEQYF,TGTGCCAGCAGTTACACGCAGGGGAAGTCCTACGAGCAGTACTTC
TRBJ2-5,TRBV15,.,TRBD1,CATSTSTGTVTETQYF,TGTGCCACCAGCACCTCGACAGGGACGGTTACGGAGACCCAGTACTTC
TRBJ2-2,TRBV11-3,.,TRBD2,CASSSKGSGISAGELFF,TGTGCCAGCAGCTCAAAGGGGAGCGGGATTTCGGCCGGGGAGCTGTTTTTT
TRBJ2-7,TRBV7-3,.,TRBD2,CASSLTAGRSYEQYF,TGTGCCAGCAGCTTAACTGCCGGGAGGAGCTACGAGCAGTACTTC
TRBJ2-3,TRBV10-1,few,.,CASSKDRLSTDTQYF,TGCGCCAGCAGTAAGGACAGACTCAGCACAGATACGCAGTATTTT
TRBJ2-2,TRBV5-1,.,TRBD1,CASSLTQGASTGELFF,TGCGCCAGCAGCTTAACACAGGGGGCGAGCACCGGGGAGCTGTTTTTT
TRBJ1-2,TRBV27,.,TRBD1,CASSLRTGGLQGYTF,TGTGCCAGCAGTCTGCGGACAGGGGGGTTACAAGGCTACACCTTC
TRBJ2-5,TRBV18,.,.,CASSPSREETQYF,TGTGCCAGCTCACCATCACGTGAGGAGACCCAGTACTTC
TRBJ1-5,TRBV6-5,.,TRBD1,CASSTRTGGYQPQHF,TGTGCCAGCAGTACCCGGACAGGGGGCTATCAGCCCCAGCATTTT
TRBJ2-7,TRBV5-1,.,TRBD1,CASSLVAGGSEQYF,TGCGCCAGCAGCTTAGTGGCAGGGGGAAGCGAGCAGTACTTC
TRBJ2-1,TRBV5-1,.,TRBD2,CASSSTLGGVVYYNEQFF,TGCGCCAGCAGCTCGACCCTTGGGGGGGTCGTTTACTACAATGAGCAGTTCTTC